Given below is one T cell receptor beta chain in context. Its antigen remains unidentified. The data originate from a study of spatial heterogeneity in lung cancer. For the study at large: At a median of about 22 months after resection, follow-up PBMC samples were sequenced when available.

Time point reported: blood at routine non-recurrence follow-up after resection. General study findings and limits: Whereas they appeared in blood less at follow-up, ubiquitous expanded tumor TCRs appeared there more at resection.

A unique molecular identifier was attached to every TCR cDNA molecule. Each CDR3 protein gets one entry after TCRdb re-called the 5' RACE reads with MiXCR. The table has 20,000 to 30,000 distinct CDR3 sequences, 9.7% seen once. This CDR3 has 12 residues. V lost 1 base and J lost 3, with 2 bases in between. CDR1 is SGHRS and CDR2 is YFSETQ in the germline V gene. The receptor's source is a male donor with early-stage non-small cell lung cancer. The specimen was PBMCs, collected at follow-up. The chain links TRBV5-1 to TRBJ2-1; D gene ambiguous. DNA of the CDR3: TGCGCCAGCAGCTTGAGCTACAATGAGCAGTTCTTC. Its translation: CASSLSYNEQFF.